The next 29 T cell receptor beta chains were all read from a single sample in a study of Ad26.COV2.S vaccination and SARS-CoV-2 variants. The treatment is: roughly 20 received Ad26.COV2.S at low or high dose, single or two shots; 5 received placebo; per-sample allocation not given. Sampling was performed 63 days after the first vaccine or placebo injection. Data came from immunoSEQ multiplex PCR; TCRdb stores just in-frame clones and leaves some out. The sample lists roughly 400,000 clones; 80% to 95% were seen once. Sequenced material: peripheral blood, taken in a trial of Ad26.COV2.S vaccine versus placebo. The source is a person aged 18 to 59 who received the Ad26.COV2.S COVID-19 vaccine or a placebo.

The rearrangement links TRBV7-3 to TRBJ2-2, with D maybe TRBD2 (6 bases). Germline values: CDR1 SGHTA, CDR2 FQGTGA. The CDR3 contains 13 residues. With 4 bases removed from V and 5 bases from J, the gap between germline ends came to 8 bases. CDR3 protein: CASSWAGTGELFF. CDR3 DNA sequence: TGTGCCAGCAGCTGGGCGGGAACCGGGGAGCTGTTTTTT.

The J gene is TRBJ1-2, the V gene TRBV7-9; tentatively, D is TRBD1 (6 bases). The CDR3 runs to 18 residues. Germline loops: CDR1 SEHNR, CDR2 FQNEAQ (reference sequence). V was pared by 5 bases and J by 0 bases, with 22 bases between. The CDR3 loop reads CASSKPRPDDRSNYGYTF. CDR3 DNA sequence: TGTGCCAGCAGCAAACCCCGGCCAGACGACAGGTCTAACTATGGCTACACCTTC.

The chain links TRBV24-1 to TRBJ2-3, with 7 bases aligning to TRBD2. Trimming cost V 4 bases and J 11 bases; bases outside gene matches: 17. This CDR3 region has 16 residues. Germline values: CDR1 KGHDR, CDR2 SFDVKD. The CDR3 region is CATSETSGTTYDMQYF. The CDR3 DNA is TGTGCCACCAGTGAGACATCCGGGACTACTTATGACATGCAGTATTTT.

The chain carries TRBV28 and TRBJ1-2; TRBD1 matches 8 bases. The germline V gene has CDR1 MDHEN and CDR2 SYDVKM. The CDR3 runs to 14 residues. The J segment lost 6 bases and the V segment lost 2 bases, leaving 5 bases of the junction unmatched. CDR3 loop: CASSLPRGLNGYTF. CDR3 bases: TGTGCCAGCAGTTTACCCAGGGGGCTTAATGGCTACACCTTC.

The chain employs TRBV6-5 and TRBJ1-6; no clear D gene. The CDR3 sequence is 13 residues long. Germline values: CDR1 MNHEY, CDR2 SVGAGI. V gave up 7 bases and J gave up 7 bases, with 11 bases separating them. The CDR3: CASTMDQNSPLHF. Here the CDR3 DNA reads TGTGCCAGCACCATGGACCAGAATTCACCCCTCCACTTT.

This clone was found once. Germline and junction disagree at one end, which may indicate a read error. The chain joins TRBV2 to TRBJ2-7; 10 bases match TRBD2. Germline V lookup: CDR1 SNHLY, CDR2 FYNNEI. This CDR3 comprises 20 residues. The CDR3 reads CASSDGGRLTSGTDYGEHYF. The CDR3 nucleotides are TGTGCCAGCAGTGACGGTGGACGGCTCACTAGCGGGACTGACTATGGGGAGCATTACTTC.

This clone was detected once. The V and J genes are TRBV4-1 and TRBJ2-7, with 8 bases matching TRBD1. With 1 base clipped from V and 5 bases from J, the junction kept 7 bases outside the gene matches. The CDR3 is made up of 15 amino acids. The germline V gene encodes CDR1 MGHRA and CDR2 YSYEKL. The CDR3 spells CASSQGTGTFDEQYF. CDR3 DNA sequence: TGCGCCAGCAGCCAAGGGACAGGGACCTTCGACGAGCAGTACTTC.

The chain couples TRBV7-9 to TRBJ2-2; D not certain. There are 13 residues in the CDR3. CDR1 SEHNR and CDR2 FQNEAQ come from the germline V gene (reference sequence). V was trimmed by 10 bases and J by 0 bases, leaving 9 bases between them. The CDR3 spells CATRVANTGELFF. The CDR3 DNA sequence: TGTGCCACTCGGGTGGCGAACACCGGGGAGCTGTTTTTT.

This clone came up a few times. The chain carries TRBV7-9 and TRBJ2-5; no clear D gene. V dropped 11 bases and J dropped 2 bases, with 9 bases sitting between them. CDR1 is SEHNR, CDR2 FQNEAQ, per germline (reference sequence). This CDR3 is 11 amino acids long. The CDR3 is CAVWGQETQYF. DNA of the CDR3: TGTGCCGTATGGGGTCAAGAGACCCAGTACTTC. The whole variable domain, filled in from reference TRBV7-9 and TRBJ2-5, reads DTGVSQNPRHKITKRGQNVTFRCDPISEHNRLYWYRQTLGQGPEFLTYFQNEAQLEKSRLLSDRFSAERPKGSFSTLEIQRTEQGDSAMYLCAVWGQETQYFGPGTRLLVL.

The chain uses TRBV7-3 and TRBJ2-2; unclear D gene. Germline-derived CDR1 and CDR2 are SGHTA and FQGTGA. Between the trimmed V and J ends, which lost 2 bases and 1 base, there was a span of 5 bases. This CDR3 comprises 14 residues. The CDR3 DNA reads as TGTGCCAGCAGCTTATTGTTGAACACCGGGGAGCTGTTTTTT. This gives the protein CASSLLLNTGELFF.

This chain joins TRBV9 and TRBJ1-6; D perhaps matches TRBD1 (6 bases). Looked up from germline, CDR1 is SGDLS and CDR2 is YYNGEE. The V and J ends lost 3 bases and 6 bases respectively, with 10 bases between them. The CDR3 has 14 amino acids. This CDR3 is CASSARRGNSPLHF. DNA for the CDR3: TGTGCCAGCAGCGCCCGCAGGGGTAATTCACCCCTCCACTTT.

This clone was found once. V and J are TRBV18 and TRBJ1-1, with a weak D call TRBD1 (5 bases). The CDR3 loop spans 14 amino acids. Germline V gene sequence: CDR1 KGHSH, CDR2 LQKENI. V lost 3 bases and J lost 0, with 8 bases in between. In DNA form, the CDR3 reads TGTGCCAGCTCACCGGGGCTGATGAACACTGAAGCTTTCTTT. It specifies CASSPGLMNTEAFF.

Here the CDR3 DNA reads TGTGCCAGCAGCTTAGCGCCGGGAGGACTAGATGGAAATGAGCAGTTCTTC. As protein: CASSLAPGGLDGNEQFF. V usage is TRBV7-7 and J usage is TRBJ2-1, with TRBD2 identical over 7 bases. Per germline, CDR1 SSHAT and CDR2 FNYEAQ (reference sequence). The CDR3 length is 17 residues. The trim removed 0 bases at V and 7 bases at J, leaving 12 bases unmatched.

The rearrangement joins TRBV27 to TRBJ2-2, with 7 bases that match TRBD1. Unmatched junction bases numbered 6, after V lost 5 bases and J lost 3 bases. Per the germline V gene, CDR1 is MNHEY and CDR2 is SMNVEV (reference sequence). The CDR3 is 15 amino acids. The CDR3 nucleotides read TGTGCCAGCAGTAGAAGACAGGGAGACACCGGGGAGCTGTTTTTT. Amino acids: CASSRRQGDTGELFF.

The CDR3 loop reads CASSQDVRSSYNEQFF. The CDR3 nucleotides are TGCGCCAGCAGCCAAGATGTCAGGAGCTCCTACAATGAGCAGTTCTTC. V is TRBV4-1 and J is TRBJ2-1; D is undetermined. Trimming cost V 0 bases and J 0 bases, with 9 bases left between them. Per germline, CDR1 MGHRA and CDR2 YSYEKL. This CDR3 contains 16 residues.

The V gene is TRBV5-4, the J gene TRBJ2-7; the match to TRBD2 covers 7 bases. Per germline, CDR1 SGHNT and CDR2 YYREEE (reference sequence). V shed 1 base and J 2 bases; nucleotides not matched to a gene: 3. There are 14 residues in the CDR3. CDR3 nucleotide sequence: TGTGCCAGCAGCTTGCCGGGACTACCCTACGAGCAGTACTTC. Amino acids: CASSLPGLPYEQYF.

The V gene is TRBV19, the J gene TRBJ1-2; no reliable D call. Germline assignment: CDR1 LNHDA and CDR2 SQIVND (reference sequence). CDR3 length: 12 amino acids. V lost 6 bases to trimming and J lost 1 base, with 6 bases between them. The CDR3 here is CASRPYNYGYTF. CDR3 DNA: TGTGCCAGTAGGCCTTATAACTATGGCTACACCTTC.

Only a few counts were recorded for this clone. This chain links TRBV15 with TRBJ2-3, with 8 bases fitting TRBD2. The V gene end was trimmed by 4 bases and the J gene end by 4 bases; junction bases not matched to a gene: 4. Germline V lookup: CDR1 LNHNV, CDR2 YYDKDF (reference sequence). CDR3 length: 14 residues. The CDR3 nucleotides are TGTGCCACCAGCACGGGGGGGCTGGCAGATACGCAGTATTTT. This translates into CATSTGGLADTQYF.

The chain has TRBV5-4 and TRBJ2-1; 7 bases fit TRBD1. Per the germline V gene, CDR1 is SGHNT and CDR2 is YYREEE (reference sequence). V trimming: 2 bases; J trimming: 2 bases; junction bases outside the gene matches: 4. The CDR3 is 15 residues long. CDR3 in amino acids: CASSLPTGTYNEQFF. In DNA, the CDR3 is TGTGCCAGCAGCTTACCGACAGGGACCTACAATGAGCAGTTCTTC.

Here the CDR3 reads CASSLAGTEETQYF. CDR3 nucleotides: TGTGCCAGCAGCTTAGCGGGGACAGAAGAGACCCAGTACTTC. This chain links TRBV7-2 with TRBJ2-5; 7 bases match TRBD1. The ends lost 0 bases at V and 3 bases at J; junction bases unmatched: 1. Germline assignment: CDR1 SGHTA and CDR2 FQGNSA. This CDR3 comprises 14 residues.

The CDR3 sequence is CATSRDSDRGDSNQPQHF. CDR3 sequence (DNA): TGTGCCACCAGCAGAGATTCGGACAGGGGAGATAGCAATCAGCCCCAGCATTTT. This chain uses TRBV15 with TRBJ1-5; 9 bases agree with TRBD1. The germline CDR1 and CDR2 sequences are LNHNV and YYDKDF (reference sequence). Germline trimming cut 0 bases from V and 0 bases from J; bases unmatched to any gene: 6. This CDR3 has 18 residues.

The V and J genes are TRBV27 and TRBJ1-6, with 9 positions matching TRBD1. The J segment lost 5 bases and the V segment lost 7 bases, leaving 6 bases of the junction unmatched. Per germline, CDR1 MNHEY and CDR2 SMNVEV (reference sequence). CDR3 size: 15 residues. CDR3 sequence: CASNSWDRDNSPLHF. CDR3 DNA: TGTGCCAGCAACTCGTGGGACAGGGATAATTCACCCCTCCACTTT.

The rearrangement joins TRBV18 to TRBJ2-7; D remains unclear. This CDR3 is 14 amino acids long. Trimming pared 1 base from V and 5 bases from J, leaving 12 bases between. Germline V CDR1 and CDR2: KGHSH, LQKENI. CDR3 DNA sequence: TGTGCCAGCTCACCACTTCGTGATTCGGACGAGCAGTACTTC. Its protein is CASSPLRDSDEQYF. The full variable domain, completed using reference TRBV18 and TRBJ2-7, is NAGVMQNPRHLVRRRGQEARLRCSPMKGHSHVYWYRQLPEEGLKFMVYLQKENIIDESGMPKERFSAEFPKEGPSILRIQQVVRGDSAAYFCASSPLRDSDEQYFGPGTRLTVT.

In its sample, this clone was seen once. J is TRBJ1-3 and V is TRBV3-1 (or the pseudogene TRBV3-2), with no clear D. Trimming cost V 1 base and J 4 bases, with 8 bases left between them. CDR1 is LGHDT, CDR2 YNNKEL, per germline (reference sequence). The CDR3 has 14 amino acids. The DNA for the CDR3 is TGTGCCAGCAGCCAAGTTCCGGAAGGAAACACCATATATTTT. Translating it yields CASSQVPEGNTIYF.

The chain joins TRBV7-2 to TRBJ1-6; D is uncertain. V lost 2 bases to trimming and J lost 7 bases, with 12 bases between them. This CDR3 region has 15 residues. Germline CDR1 and CDR2: SGHTA and FQGNSA. The CDR3 here is CASSLMGAGNSPLHF. The DNA of the CDR3 is TGTGCCAGCAGCTTAATGGGAGCGGGCAATTCACCCCTCCACTTT.

The J gene is TRBJ1-6, the V gene TRBV2; perhaps TRBD1 as D (6 bases). Between the trimmed V and J ends, which lost 5 bases and 1 base, there was a span of 18 bases. This CDR3 contains 18 residues. Per the germline V gene, CDR1 is SNHLY and CDR2 is FYNNEI. The chain's CDR3 is CASSTNRAKDSYNSPLHF. For the CDR3, the DNA is TGTGCCAGCAGTACGAACAGGGCGAAGGATTCCTATAATTCACCCCTCCACTTT.

V and J are TRBV9 and TRBJ2-2; D may be TRBD1 (5 bases). Deletions cut 3 bases from V and 3 bases from J, with 6 bases between. This CDR3 spans 13 amino acids. Germline V gene data show CDR1 as SGDLS and CDR2 as YYNGEE. The CDR3 DNA reads as TGTGCCAGCAGCGACAGGCACACCGGGGAGCTGTTTTTT. Translating it yields CASSDRHTGELFF.

The chain couples TRBV10-3 to TRBJ2-1; D is unresolved. This CDR3 comprises 13 residues. The germline V and J ends were trimmed by 1 base and 9 bases, with 10 bases remaining between them. Germline V gives CDR1 ENHRY, CDR2 SYGVKD. For the CDR3, the DNA is TGTGCCATCAGTGAGTTCCAGGAACGTGAGCAGTTCTTC. As protein: CAISEFQEREQFF.

The chain carries TRBV28 and TRBJ1-4, with TRBD1 matching over 8 bases. The CDR3 length is 15 residues. Germline CDR1 and CDR2: MDHEN and SYDVKM. V dropped 8 bases and J dropped 4; count of bases not matched to a gene: 9. The CDR3 DNA reads TGTGCCAGCGGGGGAGGACAGGGAATTAATGAAAAACTGTTTTTT. Its translation is CASGGGQGINEKLFF. The variable domain in full, completed from reference TRBV28 and TRBJ1-4, reads DVKVTQSSRYLVKRTGEKVFLECVQDMDHENMFWYRQDPGLGLRLIYFSYDVKMKEKGDIPEGYSVSREKKERFSLILESASTNQTSMYLCASGGGQGINEKLFFGSGTQLSVL.